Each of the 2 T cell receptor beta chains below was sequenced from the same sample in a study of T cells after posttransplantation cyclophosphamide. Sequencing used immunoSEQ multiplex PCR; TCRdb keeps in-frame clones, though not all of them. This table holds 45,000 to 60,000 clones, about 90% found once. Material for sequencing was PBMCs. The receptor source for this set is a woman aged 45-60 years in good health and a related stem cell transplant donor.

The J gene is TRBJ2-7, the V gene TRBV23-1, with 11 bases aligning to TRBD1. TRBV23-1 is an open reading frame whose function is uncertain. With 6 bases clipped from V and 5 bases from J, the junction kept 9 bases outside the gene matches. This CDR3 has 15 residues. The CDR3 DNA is TGCGCCAGCAGCTTTATTCCGGGACAGGGGGACGAGCAGTACTTC. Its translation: CASSFIPGQGDEQYF.

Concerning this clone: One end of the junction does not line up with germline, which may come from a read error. Written as DNA, the CDR3 is TGTGCCAGCAGTAAAGCGGGAGAGGGGAGGAATGAGCAGTTCTTC. This codes for CASSKAGEGRNEQFF. The V gene is TRBV6-1, the J gene TRBJ2-1, with 8 bases identical to TRBD2. Germline V gene lookup returns CDR1 MNHNS and CDR2 SASEGT. The CDR3 sequence is 15 residues long.